Listed here are 29 T cell receptor beta chains from one sample, sequenced in a study of cytomegalovirus exposure and HLA in healthy donors. The PCR was carried out with 60 Vbeta primers and 13 Jbeta primers. Libraries were prepared by immunoSEQ multiplex PCR; TCRdb keeps only in-frame clonotypes and omits some of them. The sample totals about 77,000 clones. Sequencing was performed on PBMCs. These receptors were obtained from a man over 45 in good health and CMV-seropositive.

V usage is TRBV28 and J usage is TRBJ2-5, with 7 bases fitting TRBD2. Gene TRBJ2-7 matches the end of the DNA better, so the J call may be wrong. Germline V gene sequence: CDR1 MDHEN, CDR2 SYDVKM. The CDR3 consists of 13 residues. The CDR3: CATQRGLNYEQYF. DNA for the CDR3: TGTGCCACCCAAAGGGGACTAAACTACGAGCAGTACTTC.

The rearrangement uses TRBV7-8 and TRBJ1-1; maybe TRBD1 (5 bases). Germline V gives CDR1 SGHVS, CDR2 FQNEAQ. The CDR3 sequence is 12 residues long. Deletions cut 5 bases from V and 4 bases from J, with 8 bases between. In DNA, the CDR3 is TGTGCCAGCAGCCGGGGGTCCACTGAAGCTTTCTTT. As protein: CASSRGSTEAFF.

The J gene is TRBJ1-6, the V gene TRBV30, with D maybe TRBD1 (6 bases). Between the trimmed V and J ends, which lost 3 bases and 6 bases, there was a span of 12 bases. Germline V gene lookup returns CDR1 GTSNPN and CDR2 SVGIG (reference sequence). CDR3 size: 14 residues. The CDR3 DNA sequence: TGTGCCTGGAGCCGAGGGGGGGTTAATTCACCCCTCCACTTT. Amino acid sequence: CAWSRGGVNSPLHF.

The chain couples TRBV29-1 to TRBJ1-4; weak D call: TRBD1 (5 bases). The ends were cut back, 0 bases at V and 16 bases at J, with 15 bases in the middle. Germline V gene sequence: CDR1 SQVTM, CDR2 ANQGSEA. The CDR3 totals 12 residues. CDR3 sequence: CSVEDLRGDAFF. CDR3 nucleotides: TGCAGCGTTGAAGATCTTCGGGGGGATGCGTTTTTT.

This sequence joins TRBV21-1 and TRBJ1-1; the table calls TRBD1, which could not be checked here. TRBV21-1 is classified as a pseudogene. The length of the CDR3 is 12 residues. CDR3 sequence: CATTNRASEAFF. The CDR3 DNA sequence: TGTGCCACCACCAACAGGGCCTCTGAAGCTTTCTTT.

The V gene is TRBV5-1, the J gene TRBJ1-4; 7 nucleotides agree with TRBD1. The junction had 3 bases not matched to a gene; V was cut back by 4 bases and J by 3 bases. CDR3 size: 14 residues. Germline V gene sequence: CDR1 SGHRS, CDR2 YFSETQ. The CDR3 DNA sequence: TGCGCCAGCAGCACGGGGACAGCTAATGAAAAACTGTTTTTT. Protein product: CASSTGTANEKLFF.

The chain is built from TRBV7-2 and TRBJ1-5; D unresolved. The CDR3 length is 14 residues. Germline values: CDR1 SGHTA, CDR2 FQGNSA. Trimming took off 3 bases at V and 1 base at J, with 7 bases between the two ends. The CDR3 spells CASSLERSNQPQHF. CDR3 nucleotides: TGTGCCAGCAGCTTGGAGAGAAGCAATCAGCCCCAGCATTTT.

Of note for this clone: Distinct nucleotide sequences in the sample also encode this CDR3. The chain has TRBV19 and TRBJ2-3; 7 bases are a match to TRBD2. Germline V CDR1 and CDR2: LNHDA, SQIVND (reference sequence). The CDR3 has 18 residues. CDR3 in DNA: TGTGCTTCTAGCAAGTTGGAGGGTCTAGCGGTTAGCACAGATACGCAGTATTTT. It specifies CASSKLEGLAVSTDTQYF. The full variable domain, with the rest looked up from reference TRBV19 and TRBJ2-3, is DGGITQSPKYLFRKEGQNVTLSCEQNLNHDAMYWYRQDPGQGLRLIYYSQIVNDFQKGDIAEGYSVSREKKESFPLTVTSAQKNPTAFYLCASSKLEGLAVSTDTQYFGPGTRLTVL.

The CDR3: CATSRDRSGGLGETQYF. The CDR3 DNA reads TGTGCCACCAGCAGAGATAGAAGCGGGGGGCTGGGGGAGACCCAGTACTTC. V usage is TRBV15 and J usage is TRBJ2-5; TRBD2 matches at 9 bases. J was trimmed by 5 bases and V by 0 bases; bases with no gene match: 10. Per the germline V gene, CDR1 is LNHNV and CDR2 is YYDKDF (reference sequence). This CDR3 region has 17 residues.

The chain joins TRBV28 to TRBJ1-1; D remains unclear. V dropped 6 bases and J dropped 2 bases, with 10 bases sitting between them. The CDR3 loop spans 13 amino acids. CDR1 and CDR2 (germline): MDHEN, SYDVKM. Written as DNA, the CDR3 is TGTGCCAGCAGCGAGGGAGTCAACACTGAAGCTTTCTTT. This translates into CASSEGVNTEAFF.

This chain uses TRBV19 with TRBJ1-5, with 8 bases that match TRBD1. Looked up from germline, CDR1 is LNHDA and CDR2 is SQIVND (reference sequence). CDR3 size: 15 residues. V trimming: 4 bases; J trimming: 7 bases; junction bases outside the gene matches: 9. CDR3: CASSTGGEYRQPQHF. DNA of the CDR3: TGTGCCAGTAGTACAGGGGGCGAGTACCGCCAGCCCCAGCATTTT.

The CDR3 DNA reads TGCAGCGTTCTCGGTAACAGGGGAGGTGGCTACACCTTC. Translated: CSVLGNRGGGYTF. This rearrangement joins TRBV29-1 to TRBJ1-2; 7 bases map to TRBD1. Germline CDR1 is SQVTM and CDR2 is ANQGSEA. There are 13 residues in the CDR3. J was trimmed by 7 bases and V by 5 bases; bases with no gene match: 10.

The CDR3 sequence: CASSPSGQFNQPQHF. The CDR3 DNA reads as TGTGCCAGCTCACCTTCAGGACAGTTCAATCAGCCCCAGCATTTT. The rearrangement links TRBV18 to TRBJ1-5; possibly TRBD1 for D (6 bases). Trimming stripped 3 bases from V and 3 bases from J, with 12 bases between. The CDR3 length is 15 residues. CDR1 and CDR2 from the germline V gene are KGHSH and LQKENI.

This rearrangement joins TRBV18 to TRBJ1-2; 9 bases fit TRBD1. CDR1 is KGHSH, CDR2 LQKENI, per germline. V gave up 5 bases and J gave up 6 bases; unmatched junction bases: 10. The CDR3 length is 15 residues. In DNA form, the CDR3 reads TGTGCCAGCTCAGGGCCGCTGGACAGGGGAAATGGCTACACCTTC. This sequence encodes CASSGPLDRGNGYTF.

The J gene is TRBJ1-3, the V gene TRBV7-9, with D perhaps TRBD1 (5 bases). CDR1 is SEHNR and CDR2 is FQNEAQ in the germline V gene (reference sequence). Trimming removed 2 bases from V and 11 bases from J, with 13 bases in between. The CDR3 has 13 amino acids. CDR3 bases: TGTGCCAGCAGCTTAAATCGGCCGGGGGCCATATATTTT. This sequence encodes CASSLNRPGAIYF.

This chain connects TRBV30 to TRBJ1-2; D is possibly TRBD1 (5 bases). Trimming stripped 0 bases from V and 4 bases from J, with 15 bases between. Germline V lookup: CDR1 GTSNPN, CDR2 SVGIG (reference sequence). This CDR3 comprises 15 residues. CDR3 in amino acids: CAWSVQRGVFYGYTF. The CDR3 DNA sequence: TGTGCCTGGAGTGTACAAAGGGGTGTCTTCTATGGCTACACCTTC.

V and J are TRBV5-5 and TRBJ2-7; 7 bases line up with TRBD2. Germline V gene data show CDR1 as SGHKS and CDR2 as YYEKEE (reference sequence). The CDR3 consists of 13 residues. Germline trimming cut 4 bases from V and 5 bases from J; bases unmatched to any gene: 6. The CDR3 region has the DNA TGTGCCAGCAGCCCCCCCGGGACTAACGAGCAGTACTTC. Protein product: CASSPPGTNEQYF.

DNA for the CDR3: TGTGCCAGCAGCGCCAGCGGGAGGGCCTATTATGGTGAGCAGTTCTTC. This gives the protein CASSASGRAYYGEQFF. V usage is TRBV11-2 and J usage is TRBJ2-1; 10 bases agree with TRBD2. Per the germline V gene, CDR1 is SGHAT and CDR2 is FQNNGV. This CDR3 is 16 amino acids long. V lost 5 bases, J lost 9 bases, and 13 bases stayed unmatched. Full variable domain (missing parts from reference TRBV11-2 and TRBJ2-1): EAGVAQSPRYKIIEKRQSVAFWCNPISGHATLYWYQQILGQGPKLLIQFQNNGVVDDSQLPKDRFSAERLKGVDSTLKIQPAKLEDSAVYLCASSASGRAYYGEQFFGPGTRLTVL.

The chain employs TRBV5-4 and TRBJ1-2; 7 positions match TRBD1. The CDR3 runs 14 residues. After removal of 6 bases from V and 4 bases from J, the junction contained 9 bases not matched to a gene. CDR1 is SGHNT and CDR2 is YYREEE in the germline V gene (reference sequence). For the CDR3, the DNA is TGTGCCAGCACCCGAGGGGACAGTGTCTATGGCTACACCTTC. Amino acid sequence: CASTRGDSVYGYTF.

The chain carries TRBV7-8 and TRBJ2-7; 14 bases align to TRBD2. Germline V gene data show CDR1 as SGHVS and CDR2 as FQNEAQ. This CDR3 has 16 residues. V trimming: 1 base; J trimming: 3 bases; junction bases outside the gene matches: 2. The CDR3 here is CASSLGGLAGVYEQYF. The CDR3, as DNA: TGTGCCAGCAGCTTAGGGGGACTAGCGGGAGTCTACGAGCAGTACTTC.

This chain uses TRBV10-2 with TRBJ1-1; 9 nucleotides agree with TRBD1. The CDR3 contains 13 residues. The V segment lost 5 bases and the J segment 4 bases; nucleotides outside the gene matches: 2. Germline lookup yields CDR1 WSHSY and CDR2 SAAADI. CDR3 in amino acids: CASSKDRGTEAFF. The CDR3 DNA reads TGCGCCAGCAGTAAGGACAGGGGCACTGAAGCTTTCTTT.

The chain couples TRBV12-5 to TRBJ1-1; D not resolved. The germline CDR1 and CDR2 sequences are LGHNT and FRNRAP. The CDR3 consists of 14 residues. The V and J ends lost 6 bases and 0 bases respectively, with 11 bases between them. CDR3 residues: CASGTDGMNTEAFF. The CDR3 bases are TGTGCTAGTGGGACGGACGGGATGAACACTGAAGCTTTCTTT.

This chain connects TRBV7-2 to TRBJ1-5; tentatively, D is TRBD1 (6 bases). The CDR3 extends over 15 amino acids. Per germline, CDR1 SGHTA and CDR2 FQGNSA. Trimming stripped 0 bases from V and 5 bases from J, with 11 bases between. The CDR3 sequence: CASSLARGTDQPQHF. The CDR3 region has the DNA TGTGCCAGCAGCTTAGCGAGGGGGACCGATCAGCCCCAGCATTTT.

The chain has TRBV10-3 and TRBJ1-2; tentative D call: TRBD1 (5 bases). This CDR3 contains 17 residues. V lost 7 bases and J 1 base, leaving 22 bases between the germline ends. Germline V CDR1 and CDR2: ENHRY, SYGVKD. The CDR3 region is CAITPGIAREGNYGYTF. CDR3 nucleotides: TGTGCCATCACCCCTGGAATAGCCAGGGAAGGTAACTATGGCTACACCTTC.

The chain links TRBV15 to TRBJ2-7, with 7 bases lining up with TRBD1. V lost 3 bases and J lost 4; bases outside the gene matches: 3. This CDR3 contains 13 residues. The germline V gene has CDR1 LNHNV and CDR2 YYDKDF (reference sequence). CDR3 loop: CATSSDRVYEQYV. The CDR3, as DNA: TGTGCCACCAGCAGTGACAGGGTGTACGAGCAGTACGTC.

The rearrangement uses TRBV5-1 and TRBJ2-5; 13 nucleotides agree with TRBD2. The CDR3 is 16 amino acids. Per germline, CDR1 SGHRS and CDR2 YFSETQ. V lost 3 bases and J lost 2; bases outside the gene matches: 4. CDR3 protein: CASSWGLAGSQETQYF. The CDR3 bases are TGCGCCAGCAGCTGGGGACTAGCGGGGTCGCAAGAGACCCAGTACTTC.

The chain links TRBV18 to TRBJ2-5; 7 bases line up with TRBD1. The germline V gene encodes CDR1 KGHSH and CDR2 LQKENI. The CDR3 totals 14 residues. J was trimmed by 3 bases and V by 6 bases; bases with no gene match: 7. The CDR3 loop reads CASSTDRAKETQYF. DNA of the CDR3: TGTGCCAGCTCGACCGACAGGGCAAAAGAGACCCAGTACTTC.

This chain links TRBV11-3 with TRBJ2-1; TRBD2 matches 11 bases. Germline V gives CDR1 SGHNT, CDR2 YENEEA. Losses at the gene ends were 2 bases for V and 13 bases for J; bases not matched to a gene: 4. The CDR3 has 13 residues. The CDR3 sequence is CASSLLAGGPQFF. CDR3 DNA sequence: TGTGCCAGCAGCTTACTAGCGGGAGGCCCACAGTTCTTC.

CDR3 coding DNA: TGTGCCAGTAAGAAGGAGGGGACCCGCAAGAACACTGAAGCTTTCTTT. It is translated as CASKKEGTRKNTEAFF. The chain combines TRBV19 with TRBJ1-1; possibly TRBD1 for D (5 bases). V lost 7 bases and J lost 1, with 19 bases in between. This CDR3 is 16 amino acids long. Germline CDR1 is LNHDA and CDR2 is SQIVND (reference sequence).